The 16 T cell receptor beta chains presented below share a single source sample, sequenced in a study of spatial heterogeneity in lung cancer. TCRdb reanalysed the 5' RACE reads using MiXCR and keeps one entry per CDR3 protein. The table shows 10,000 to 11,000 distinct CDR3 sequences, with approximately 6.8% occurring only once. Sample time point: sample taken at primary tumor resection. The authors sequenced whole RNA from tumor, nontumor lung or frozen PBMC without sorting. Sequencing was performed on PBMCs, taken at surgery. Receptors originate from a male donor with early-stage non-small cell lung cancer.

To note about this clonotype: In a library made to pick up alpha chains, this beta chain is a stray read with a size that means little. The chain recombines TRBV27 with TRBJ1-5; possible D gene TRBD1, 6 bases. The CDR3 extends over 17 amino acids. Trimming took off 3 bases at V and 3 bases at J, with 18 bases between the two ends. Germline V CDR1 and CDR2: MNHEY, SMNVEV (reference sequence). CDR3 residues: CASSFRGGQGHNQPQHF. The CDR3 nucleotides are TGTGCCAGCAGTTTCCGGGGTGGGCAGGGACACAATCAGCCCCAGCATTTT.

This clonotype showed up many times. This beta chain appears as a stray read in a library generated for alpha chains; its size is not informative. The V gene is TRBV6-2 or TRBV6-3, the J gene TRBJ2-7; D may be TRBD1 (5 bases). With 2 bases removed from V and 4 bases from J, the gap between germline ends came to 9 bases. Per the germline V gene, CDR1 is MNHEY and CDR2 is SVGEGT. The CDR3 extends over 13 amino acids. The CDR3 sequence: CASSYGPGYEQYF. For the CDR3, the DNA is TGTGCCAGCAGTTACGGGCCAGGGTACGAGCAGTACTTC.

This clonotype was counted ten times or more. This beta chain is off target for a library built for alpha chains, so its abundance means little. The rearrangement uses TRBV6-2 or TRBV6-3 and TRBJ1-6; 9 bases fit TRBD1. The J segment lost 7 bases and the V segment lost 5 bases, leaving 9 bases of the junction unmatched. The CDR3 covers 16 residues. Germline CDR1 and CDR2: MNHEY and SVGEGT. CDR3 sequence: CASSTRTGTGNSPLHF. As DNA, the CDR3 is TGTGCCAGCAGTACTCGTACCGGGACAGGGAATTCACCCCTCCACTTT.

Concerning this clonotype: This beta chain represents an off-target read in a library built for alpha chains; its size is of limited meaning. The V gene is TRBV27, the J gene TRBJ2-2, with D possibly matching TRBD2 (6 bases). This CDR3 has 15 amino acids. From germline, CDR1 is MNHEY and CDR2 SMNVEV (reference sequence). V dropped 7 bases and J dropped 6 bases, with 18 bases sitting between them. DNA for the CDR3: TGTGCCAGCACCCTAGTGGCGGGGTTAGCCGGGGAGCTGTTTTTT. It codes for CASTLVAGLAGELFF.

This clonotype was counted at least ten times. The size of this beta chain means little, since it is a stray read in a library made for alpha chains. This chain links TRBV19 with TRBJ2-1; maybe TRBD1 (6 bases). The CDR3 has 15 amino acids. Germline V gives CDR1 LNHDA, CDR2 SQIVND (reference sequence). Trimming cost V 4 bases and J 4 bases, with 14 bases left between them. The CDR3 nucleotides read TGTGCCAGTAGTAACCGGGACAATGGGTACAATGAGCAGTTCTTC. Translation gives CASSNRDNGYNEQFF.

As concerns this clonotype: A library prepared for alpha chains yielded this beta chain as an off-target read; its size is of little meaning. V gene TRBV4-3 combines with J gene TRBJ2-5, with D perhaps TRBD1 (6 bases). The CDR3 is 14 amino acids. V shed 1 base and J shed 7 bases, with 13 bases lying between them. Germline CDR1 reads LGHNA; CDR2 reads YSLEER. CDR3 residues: CASSQGSGAGTQYF. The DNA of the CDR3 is TGCGCCAGCAGCCAAGGGTCAGGGGCGGGGACCCAGTACTTC.

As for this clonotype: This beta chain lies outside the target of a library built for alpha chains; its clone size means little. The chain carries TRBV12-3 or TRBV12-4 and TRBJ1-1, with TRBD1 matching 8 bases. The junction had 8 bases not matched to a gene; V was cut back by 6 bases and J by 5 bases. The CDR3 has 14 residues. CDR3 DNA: TGTGCCAGCAGGCCGACAGGGGTTTTGACTGAAGCTTTCTTT. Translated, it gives CASRPTGVLTEAFF.

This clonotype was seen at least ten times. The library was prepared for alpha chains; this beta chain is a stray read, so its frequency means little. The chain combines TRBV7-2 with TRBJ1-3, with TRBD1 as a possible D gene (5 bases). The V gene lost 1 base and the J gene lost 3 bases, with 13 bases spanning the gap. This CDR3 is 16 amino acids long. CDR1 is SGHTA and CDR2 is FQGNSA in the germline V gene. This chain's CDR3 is CASSLVAGLDGNTIYF. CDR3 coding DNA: TGTGCCAGCAGCTTAGTGGCGGGACTAGATGGAAACACCATATATTTT.

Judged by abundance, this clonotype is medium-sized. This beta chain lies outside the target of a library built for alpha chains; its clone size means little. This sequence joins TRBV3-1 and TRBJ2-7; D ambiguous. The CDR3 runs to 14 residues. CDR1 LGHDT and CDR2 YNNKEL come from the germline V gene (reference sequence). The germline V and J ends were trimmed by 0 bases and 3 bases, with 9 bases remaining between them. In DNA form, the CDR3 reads TGTGCCAGCAGCCAAGAAGCCGGCCTCTACGAGCAGTACTTC. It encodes CASSQEAGLYEQYF.

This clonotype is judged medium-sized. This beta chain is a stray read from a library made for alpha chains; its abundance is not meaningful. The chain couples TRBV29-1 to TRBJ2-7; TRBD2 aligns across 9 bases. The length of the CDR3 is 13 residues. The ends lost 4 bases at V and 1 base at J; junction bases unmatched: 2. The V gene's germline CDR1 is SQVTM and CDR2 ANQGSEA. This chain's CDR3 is CSVGLAESYEQYF. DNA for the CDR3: TGCAGCGTTGGACTAGCGGAATCCTACGAGCAGTACTTC.

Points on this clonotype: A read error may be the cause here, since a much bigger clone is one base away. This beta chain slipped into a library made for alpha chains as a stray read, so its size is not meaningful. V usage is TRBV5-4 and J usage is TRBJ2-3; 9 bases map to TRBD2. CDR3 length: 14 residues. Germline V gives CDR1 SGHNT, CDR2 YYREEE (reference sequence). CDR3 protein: CASSRGREGNTQNF. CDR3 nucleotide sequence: TGTGCCAGCAGCCGCGGGCGGGAGGGTAATACGCAGAATTTT.

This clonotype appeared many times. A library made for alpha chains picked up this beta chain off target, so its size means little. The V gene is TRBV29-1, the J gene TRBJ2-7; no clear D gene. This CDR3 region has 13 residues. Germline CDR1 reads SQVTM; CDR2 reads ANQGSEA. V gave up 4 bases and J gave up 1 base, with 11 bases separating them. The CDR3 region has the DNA TGCAGCGTTGGATTAACAGATTCCTACGAGCAGTACTTC. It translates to CSVGLTDSYEQYF.

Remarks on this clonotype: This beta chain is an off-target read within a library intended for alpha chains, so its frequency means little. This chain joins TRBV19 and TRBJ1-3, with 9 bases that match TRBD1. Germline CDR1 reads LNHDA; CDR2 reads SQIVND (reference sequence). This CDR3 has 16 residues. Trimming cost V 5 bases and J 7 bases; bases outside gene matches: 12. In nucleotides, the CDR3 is TGTGCCAGTAGTCCACGGGACAGGGAGTTATGGAACACCATATATTTT. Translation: CASSPRDRELWNTIYF. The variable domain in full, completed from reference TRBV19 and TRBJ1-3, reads DGGITQSPKYLFRKEGQNVTLSCEQNLNHDAMYWYRQDPGQGLRLIYYSQIVNDFQKGDIAEGYSVSREKKESFPLTVTSAQKNPTAFYLCASSPRDRELWNTIYFGEGSWLTVV.

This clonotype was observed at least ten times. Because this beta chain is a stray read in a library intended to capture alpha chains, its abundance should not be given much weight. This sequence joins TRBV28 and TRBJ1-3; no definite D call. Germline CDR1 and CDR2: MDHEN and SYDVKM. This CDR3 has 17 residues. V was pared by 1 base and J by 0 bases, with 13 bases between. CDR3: CASSLSTGATSGNTIYF. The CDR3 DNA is TGTGCCAGCAGTTTATCGACGGGAGCTACCTCTGGAAACACCATATATTTT.

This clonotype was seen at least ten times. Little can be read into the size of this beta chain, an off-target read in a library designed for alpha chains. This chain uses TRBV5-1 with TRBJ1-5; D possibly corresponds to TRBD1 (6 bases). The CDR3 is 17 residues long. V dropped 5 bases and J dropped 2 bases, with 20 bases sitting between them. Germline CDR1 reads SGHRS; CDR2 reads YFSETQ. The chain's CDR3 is CASRPGHSEGGNQPQHF. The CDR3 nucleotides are TGCGCCAGCAGACCGGGACATAGCGAGGGAGGCAATCAGCCCCAGCATTTT.

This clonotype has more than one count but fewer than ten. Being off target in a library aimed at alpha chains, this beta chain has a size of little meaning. CDR3 DNA sequence: TGTGCCAGCAGCCCCGTGCCCGGGGCGGATGAGCAGTTCTTC. Encoded protein: CASSPVPGADEQFF. V gene TRBV5-4 combines with J gene TRBJ2-1; D is perhaps TRBD1 or TRBD2 (5 bases each). The V gene's germline CDR1 is SGHNT and CDR2 YYREEE (reference sequence). The CDR3 extends over 14 amino acids. V dropped 4 bases and J dropped 8 bases, with 16 bases sitting between them.